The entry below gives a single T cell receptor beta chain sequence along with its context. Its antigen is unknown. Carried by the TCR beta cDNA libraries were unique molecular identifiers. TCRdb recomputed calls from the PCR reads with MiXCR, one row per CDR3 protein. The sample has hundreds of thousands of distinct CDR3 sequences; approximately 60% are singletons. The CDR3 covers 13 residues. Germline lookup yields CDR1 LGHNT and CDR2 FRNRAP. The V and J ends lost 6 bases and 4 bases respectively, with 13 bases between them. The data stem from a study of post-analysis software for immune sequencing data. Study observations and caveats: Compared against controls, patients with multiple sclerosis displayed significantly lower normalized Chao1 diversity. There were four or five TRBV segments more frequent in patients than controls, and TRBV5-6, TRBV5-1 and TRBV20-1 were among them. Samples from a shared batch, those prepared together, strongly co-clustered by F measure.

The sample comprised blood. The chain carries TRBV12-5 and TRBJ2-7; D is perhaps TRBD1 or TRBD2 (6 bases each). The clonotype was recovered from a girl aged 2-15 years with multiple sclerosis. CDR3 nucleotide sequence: TGTGCTAGTGGAGGACAGCGGGTTTACGAGCAGTACTTC. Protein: CASGGQRVYEQYF.